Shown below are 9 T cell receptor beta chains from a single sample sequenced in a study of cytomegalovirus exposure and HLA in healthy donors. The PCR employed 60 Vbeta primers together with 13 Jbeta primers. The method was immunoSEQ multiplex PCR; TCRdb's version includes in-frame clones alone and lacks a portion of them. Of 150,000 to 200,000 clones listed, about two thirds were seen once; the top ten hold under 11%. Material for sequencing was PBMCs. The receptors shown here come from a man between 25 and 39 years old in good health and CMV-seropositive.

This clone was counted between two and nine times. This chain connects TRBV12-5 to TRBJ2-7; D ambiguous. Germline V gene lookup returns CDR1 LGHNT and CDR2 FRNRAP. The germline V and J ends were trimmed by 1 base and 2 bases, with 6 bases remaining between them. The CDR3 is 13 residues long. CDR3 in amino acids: CASGLGAPYEQYF. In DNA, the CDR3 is TGTGCTAGTGGTTTGGGGGCCCCCTACGAGCAGTACTTC.

The CDR3 spells CASSDSTSPGELFF. The CDR3 nucleotides read TGTGCCAGCAGTGACTCGACTAGTCCCGGGGAGCTGTTTTTT. The chain carries TRBV6-4 and TRBJ2-2; possibly TRBD2 for D (6 bases). The CDR3 has 14 amino acids. The V gene lost 0 bases and the J gene lost 6 bases, with 8 bases spanning the gap. The germline V gene has CDR1 MRHNA and CDR2 SNTAGT.

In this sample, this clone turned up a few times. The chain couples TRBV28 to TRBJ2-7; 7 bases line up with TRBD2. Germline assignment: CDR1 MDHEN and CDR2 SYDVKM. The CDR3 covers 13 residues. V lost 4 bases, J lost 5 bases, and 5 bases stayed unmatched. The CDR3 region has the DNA TGTGCCAGCAGTTCGCTGGGGAGGGACGAGCAGTACTTC. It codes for CASSSLGRDEQYF.

Written as DNA, the CDR3 is TGCGCCAGCAGCTTGGGGGGGACTAGCGGATACAATGAGCAGTTCTTC. Protein product: CASSLGGTSGYNEQFF. The chain has TRBV5-1 and TRBJ2-1, with 11 bases lining up with TRBD2. Germline CDR1 is SGHRS and CDR2 is YFSETQ. This CDR3 comprises 16 residues. After removal of 0 bases from V and 4 bases from J, the junction contained 3 bases not matched to a gene. The full variable domain, in which reference TRBV5-1 and TRBJ2-1 provide the parts outside the CDR3, is KAGVTQTPRYLIKTRGQQVTLSCSPISGHRSVSWYQQTPGQGLQFLFEYFSETQRNKGNFPGRFSGRQFSNSRSEMNVSTLELGDSALYLCASSLGGTSGYNEQFFGPGTRLTVL.

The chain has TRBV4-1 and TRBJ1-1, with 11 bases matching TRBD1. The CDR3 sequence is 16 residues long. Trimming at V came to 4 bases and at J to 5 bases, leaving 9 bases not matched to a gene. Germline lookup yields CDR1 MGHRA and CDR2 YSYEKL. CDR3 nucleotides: TGCGCCAGCAGCCCCGGACAGGGGGCACGGGTGACTGAAGCTTTCTTT. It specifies CASSPGQGARVTEAFF.

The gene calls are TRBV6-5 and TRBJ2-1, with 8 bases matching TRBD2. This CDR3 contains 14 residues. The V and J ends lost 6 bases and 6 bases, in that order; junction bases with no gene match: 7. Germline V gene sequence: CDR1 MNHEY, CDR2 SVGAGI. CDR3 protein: CASSLAGRVNEQFF. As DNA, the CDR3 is TGTGCCAGCAGCTTAGCGGGAAGGGTCAATGAGCAGTTCTTC.

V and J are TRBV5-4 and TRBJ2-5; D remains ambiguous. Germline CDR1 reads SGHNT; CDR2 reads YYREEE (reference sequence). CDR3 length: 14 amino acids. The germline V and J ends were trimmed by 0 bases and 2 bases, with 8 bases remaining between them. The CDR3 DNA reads TGTGCCAGCAGCTTGGCCGGCAGGCAAGAGACCCAGTACTTC. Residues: CASSLAGRQETQYF.

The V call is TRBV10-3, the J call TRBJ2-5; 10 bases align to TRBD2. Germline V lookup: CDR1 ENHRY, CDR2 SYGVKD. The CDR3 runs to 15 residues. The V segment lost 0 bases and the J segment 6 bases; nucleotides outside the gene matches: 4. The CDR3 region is CAISESLAGVKTQYF. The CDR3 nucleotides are TGTGCCATCAGTGAGTCCCTAGCGGGAGTGAAGACCCAGTACTTC.

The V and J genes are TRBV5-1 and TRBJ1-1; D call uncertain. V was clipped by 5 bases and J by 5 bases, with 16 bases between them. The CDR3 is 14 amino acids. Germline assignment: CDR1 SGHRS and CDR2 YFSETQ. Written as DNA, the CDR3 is TGCGCCAGCAGGGTCGCCACATCGAGGACTGAAGCTTTCTTT. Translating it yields CASRVATSRTEAFF.